The rows below give T cell receptor beta chains drawn from one sample of a study of T-cell memory formation after mild COVID-19. TCRdb recomputed calls from the 5' RACE reads with MiXCR, one row per CDR3 protein. This table has 350,000 to 450,000 distinct CDR3 sequences, 25% to 30% appearing once. Sequencing was performed on PBMCs or a T cell subset sorted from them (not recorded which). These receptors came from an adult woman who had mild COVID-19 (a few samples of this study predate the infection). Cell type and time point are not known. CDR3s include the opening cysteine and the closing phenylalanine or tryptophan. The order of the fields is CDR3 length, J gene, V gene, D gene, clone size, CDR3 protein, CDR3 DNA. A D gene is named only where the DNA matches it firmly. Clone size appears in some rows only: once, few, many, or a class for an expanded clone.

length: 14; J: TRBJ2-1; V: TRBV6-5; D: TRBD1; size: .; CDR3: CASSYHDRGHEQFF; DNA: TGTGCCAGCAGTTACCATGACAGGGGCCATGAGCAGTTCTTC
length: 16; J: TRBJ2-3; V: TRBV20-1; D: TRBD2; size: few; CDR3: CSARDRSGAITDTQYF; DNA: TGCAGTGCTAGAGACCGTAGCGGGGCGATCACAGATACGCAGTATTTT
length: 16; J: TRBJ2-7; V: TRBV15; D: .; size: .; CDR3: CATSRGPLRSSYEQYF; DNA: TGTGCCACCAGCCGGGGGCCACTCAGAAGCTCCTACGAGCAGTACTTC
length: 16; J: TRBJ2-1; V: TRBV7-9; D: .; size: few; CDR3: CASSLGRGSSYNEQFF; DNA: TGTGCCAGCAGCTTAGGACGGGGGAGCTCCTACAATGAGCAGTTCTTC
length: 13; J: TRBJ1-1; V: TRBV5-1; D: TRBD1; size: .; CDR3: CASSSRDRGEAFF; DNA: TGCGCCAGCAGCTCCCGGGACAGGGGGGAAGCTTTCTTT
length: 14; J: TRBJ2-2; V: TRBV7-7; D: TRBD2; size: .; CDR3: CATKSGGNTGELFF; DNA: TGTGCTACTAAAAGCGGGGGTAACACCGGGGAGCTGTTTTTT
length: 15; J: TRBJ1-2; V: TRBV27; D: .; size: .; CDR3: CASSYLGTQEDGYTF; DNA: TGTGCCAGCAGTTACCTCGGGACACAAGAAGATGGCTACACCTTC
length: 19; J: TRBJ2-3; V: TRBV4-3; D: TRBD2; size: few; CDR3: CASSQDDASSGSFTDTQYF; DNA: TGCGCCAGCAGCCAAGACGACGCCTCGAGCGGGAGTTTCACAGATACGCAGTATTTT
length: 16; J: TRBJ1-6; V: TRBV7-2; D: .; size: few; CDR3: CASRIGGGLFNSPLHF; DNA: TGTGCCAGCAGGATTGGGGGAGGCCTTTTTAATTCACCCCTCCACTTT
length: 16; J: TRBJ2-5; V: TRBV9; D: .; size: .; CDR3: CASSSSDGRSQETQYF; DNA: TGTGCCAGCAGCTCCTCGGACGGGCGTTCTCAAGAGACCCAGTACTTC
length: 15; J: TRBJ1-5; V: TRBV10-3; D: .; size: .; CDR3: CATAGDGASNQPQHF; DNA: TGTGCCACCGCTGGGGACGGCGCAAGCAATCAGCCCCAGCATTTT
length: 16; J: TRBJ2-3; V: TRBV7-6; D: TRBD2; size: .; CDR3: CASSPRLAVSGDTQYF; DNA: TGTGCCAGCAGCCCCCGACTAGCGGTCAGCGGAGATACGCAGTATTTT
length: 15; J: TRBJ2-7; V: TRBV5-1; D: TRBD2; size: .; CDR3: CASSPGLAGLYEQYF; DNA: TGCGCCAGCAGCCCGGGACTAGCGGGGCTTTACGAGCAGTACTTC
length: 17; J: TRBJ2-3; V: TRBV7-9; D: TRBD2; size: .; CDR3: CASSSGLAGGPADTQYF; DNA: TGTGCCAGCAGCTCGGGACTAGCGGGAGGGCCGGCAGATACGCAGTATTTT
length: 12; J: TRBJ2-2; V: TRBV7-3; D: .; size: .; CDR3: CASSPRPRELFF; DNA: TGTGCCAGCAGCCCCCGGCCCCGGGAGCTGTTTTTT
length: 13; J: TRBJ1-1; V: TRBV3-1; D: .; size: once; CDR3: CASSLPYFGEAFF; DNA: TGTGCCAGCAGCTTGCCCTATTTTGGTGAAGCTTTCTTT
length: 14; J: TRBJ2-7; V: TRBV15; D: .; size: .; CDR3: CATSRTASSYEQYF; DNA: TGTGCCACCAGCAGGACTGCTAGCTCCTACGAGCAGTACTTC
length: 14; J: TRBJ2-7; V: TRBV15; D: TRBD2; size: .; CDR3: CATSRDLAGHEQYF; DNA: TGTGCCACCAGCAGAGATCTAGCGGGGCACGAGCAGTACTTC
length: 21; J: TRBJ1-4; V: TRBV5-1; D: TRBD1; size: .; CDR3: CASSFEGRRGLEGLGNEKLFF; DNA: TGCGCCAGCAGCTTTGAAGGGCGCAGGGGGCTTGAGGGACTAGGGAATGAAAAACTGTTTTTT
length: 12; J: TRBJ2-7; V: TRBV25-1; D: .; size: .; CDR3: CASRDRNYEQYF; DNA: TGTGCCAGCAGGGACAGAAACTACGAGCAGTACTTC
length: 20; J: TRBJ2-1; V: TRBV15; D: .; size: .; CDR3: CATSRHQGSSGEVNRNEQFF; DNA: TGTGCCACCAGCCGCCACCAGGGGTCTAGCGGAGAAGTAAACCGAAATGAGCAGTTCTTC
length: 16; J: TRBJ2-1; V: TRBV5-1; D: TRBD2; size: few; CDR3: CASSLAELAGVTGEFF; DNA: TGCGCCAGCAGCTTGGCCGAACTAGCGGGCGTGACTGGGGAGTTCTTC
length: 13; J: TRBJ1-1; V: TRBV7-9; D: .; size: .; CDR3: CASSLDKNTEAFF; DNA: TGTGCCAGCAGTCTAGACAAGAACACTGAAGCTTTCTTT
length: 11; J: TRBJ2-5; V: TRBV25-1; D: .; size: few; CDR3: CASSRGQTQYF; DNA: TGTGCCAGCAGCAGGGGTCAGACCCAGTACTTC
length: 15; J: TRBJ1-5; V: TRBV12-3/TRBV12-4; D: .; size: once; CDR3: CASSDGMGAGQPQHF; DNA: TGTGCCAGCAGCGACGGAATGGGGGCTGGACAGCCCCAGCATTTT